This T cell receptor (beta chain) was recorded in a study of early T cells in non-severe SARS-CoV-2 infection. In the library, individual cDNA molecules carried attached unique molecular identifiers. Via MiXCR, TCRdb re-called the 5' RACE reads, giving one row per CDR3 protein. The data contain about 80,000 distinct CDR3 sequences, around 17% of them singletons. V was shortened by 5 bases and J by 1 base, with 13 bases between the two germline ends. The CDR3 runs to 15 residues. The receptor's source is an adult who was a healthcare worker with PCR-confirmed SARS-CoV-2 infection or an uninfected control (not recorded which). The sequenced sample was whole blood. The chain uses TRBV12-3 or TRBV12-4 and TRBJ2-3; either TRBD1 or TRBD2 may supply D (5 bases each). This CDR3 is CASSPLGDRTDTQYF. The CDR3 DNA is TGTGCCAGCAGTCCGCTGGGGGACCGCACAGATACGCAGTATTTT.